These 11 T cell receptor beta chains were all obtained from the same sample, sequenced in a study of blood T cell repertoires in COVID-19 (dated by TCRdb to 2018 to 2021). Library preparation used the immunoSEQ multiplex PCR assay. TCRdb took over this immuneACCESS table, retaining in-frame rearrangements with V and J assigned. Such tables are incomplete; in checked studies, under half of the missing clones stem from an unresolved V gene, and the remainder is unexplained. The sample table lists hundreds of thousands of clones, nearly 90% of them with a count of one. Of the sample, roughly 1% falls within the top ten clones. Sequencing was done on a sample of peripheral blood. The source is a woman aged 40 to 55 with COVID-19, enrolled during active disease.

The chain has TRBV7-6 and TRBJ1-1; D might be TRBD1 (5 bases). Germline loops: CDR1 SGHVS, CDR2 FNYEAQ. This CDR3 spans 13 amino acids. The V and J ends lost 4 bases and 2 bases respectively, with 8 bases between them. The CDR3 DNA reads TGTGCCAGCAGCTCGCAGGGTAACACTGAAGCTTTCTTT. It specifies CASSSQGNTEAFF.

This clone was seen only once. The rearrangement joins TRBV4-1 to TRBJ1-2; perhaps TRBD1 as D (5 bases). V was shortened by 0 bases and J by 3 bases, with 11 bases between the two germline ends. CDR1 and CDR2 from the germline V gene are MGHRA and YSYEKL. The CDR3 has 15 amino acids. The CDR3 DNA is TGCGCCAGCAGCCAAGATTCCGGGGGGTACTATGGCTACACCTTC. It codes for CASSQDSGGYYGYTF.

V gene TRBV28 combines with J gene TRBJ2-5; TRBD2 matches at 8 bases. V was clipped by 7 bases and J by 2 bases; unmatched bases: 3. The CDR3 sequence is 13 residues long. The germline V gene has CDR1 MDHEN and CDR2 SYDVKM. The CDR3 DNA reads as TGTGCCAGCATCCGGGGGGGGCAAGAGACCCAGTACTTC. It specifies CASIRGGQETQYF.

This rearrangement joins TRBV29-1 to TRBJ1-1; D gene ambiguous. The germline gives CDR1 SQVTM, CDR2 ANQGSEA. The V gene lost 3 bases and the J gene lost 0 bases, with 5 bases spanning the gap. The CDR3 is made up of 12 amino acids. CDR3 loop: CSVDSLNTEAFF. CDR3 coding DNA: TGCAGCGTTGACAGTCTGAACACTGAAGCTTTCTTT.

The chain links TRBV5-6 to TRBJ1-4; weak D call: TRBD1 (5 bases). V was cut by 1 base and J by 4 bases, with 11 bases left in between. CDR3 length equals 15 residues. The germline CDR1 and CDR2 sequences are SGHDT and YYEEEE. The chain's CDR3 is CASSLFGRVNEKLFF. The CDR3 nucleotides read TGTGCCAGCAGCTTGTTCGGCAGGGTTAATGAAAAACTGTTTTTT.

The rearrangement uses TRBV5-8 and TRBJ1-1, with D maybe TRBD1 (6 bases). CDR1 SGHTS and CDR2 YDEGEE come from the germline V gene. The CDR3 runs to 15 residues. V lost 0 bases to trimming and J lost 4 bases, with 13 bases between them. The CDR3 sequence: CASSLAGGASTEAFF. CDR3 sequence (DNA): TGTGCCAGCAGCTTGGCGGGGGGCGCTTCCACTGAAGCTTTCTTT. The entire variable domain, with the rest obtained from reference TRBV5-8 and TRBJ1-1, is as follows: EAGVTQSPTHLIKTRGQQATLRCSPISGHTSVYWYQQALGLGLQFLLWYDEGEERNRGNFPPRFSGRQFPNYSSELNVNALELEDSALYLCASSLAGGASTEAFFGQGTRLTVV.

The CDR3: CASTSGVLDEQFF. In DNA, the CDR3 is TGTGCCAGCACTAGCGGGGTTTTGGATGAGCAGTTCTTC. V usage is TRBV12-3 or TRBV12-4 and J usage is TRBJ2-1; 9 bases map to TRBD2. Germline trimming cut 7 bases from V and 8 bases from J; bases unmatched to any gene: 6. The CDR3 loop spans 13 amino acids.

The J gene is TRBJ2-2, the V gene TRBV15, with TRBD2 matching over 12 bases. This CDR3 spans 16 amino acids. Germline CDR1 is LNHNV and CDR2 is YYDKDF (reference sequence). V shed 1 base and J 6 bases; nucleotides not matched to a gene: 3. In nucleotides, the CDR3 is TGTGCCACCAGCAGAGTCCGACTAGCGGGGGCCGGGGAGCTGTTTTTT. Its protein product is CATSRVRLAGAGELFF.

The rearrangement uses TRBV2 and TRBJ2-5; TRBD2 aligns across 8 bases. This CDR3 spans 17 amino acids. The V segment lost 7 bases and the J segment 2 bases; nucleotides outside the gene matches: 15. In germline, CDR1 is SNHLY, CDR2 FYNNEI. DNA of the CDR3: TGTGCCAGCACGAGCAGGGGTGCGGGGGGCAATCAAGAGACCCAGTACTTC. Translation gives CASTSRGAGGNQETQYF. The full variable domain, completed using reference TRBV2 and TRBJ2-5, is EPEVTQTPSHQVTQMGQEVILRCVPISNHLYFYWYRQILGQKVEFLVSFYNNEISEKSEIFDDQFSVERPDGSNFTLKIRSTKLEDSAMYFCASTSRGAGGNQETQYFGPGTRLLVL.

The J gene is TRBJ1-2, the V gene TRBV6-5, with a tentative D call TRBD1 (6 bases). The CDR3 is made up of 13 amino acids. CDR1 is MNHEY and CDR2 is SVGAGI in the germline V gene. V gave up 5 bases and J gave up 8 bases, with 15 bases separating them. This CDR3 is CASSPDSQRGYTF. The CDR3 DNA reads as TGTGCCAGCAGTCCGGACAGTCAAAGAGGCTACACCTTC.

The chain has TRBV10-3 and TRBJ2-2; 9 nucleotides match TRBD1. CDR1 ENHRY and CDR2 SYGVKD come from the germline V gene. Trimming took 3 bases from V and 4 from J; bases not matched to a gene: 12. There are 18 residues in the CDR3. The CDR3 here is CAISDRTPGTGITGELFF. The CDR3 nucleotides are TGTGCCATCAGTGATCGGACCCCAGGGACAGGGATCACCGGGGAGCTGTTTTTT.